The 21 T cell receptor beta chains below all came from one sample that was sequenced in a study of shared clonotypes between healthy human individuals. The protocol was immunoSEQ multiplex PCR, while the TCRdb copy is restricted to in-frame clones and leaves out a portion. The sample yields under 2.5 million clones, under 95% seen once. Specimen: naive CD4+ T cells from PBMCs. Subset denoted: CD45RA+ positively selected. Receptors originate from a man aged 18 to 30 in good health. Some clones in this sample may be carry-over from other donors' samples.

The chain combines TRBV28 with TRBJ2-1; 10 bases align to TRBD1. This CDR3 is built from 15 residues. Per germline, CDR1 MDHEN and CDR2 SYDVKM. V lost 5 bases and J lost 5; bases outside the gene matches: 6. The CDR3 loop reads CASSPSGTGDNEQFF. The CDR3 DNA follows: TGTGCCAGCAGTCCGTCCGGGACAGGGGACAATGAGCAGTTCTTC.

V and J are TRBV27 and TRBJ2-7; D is ambiguous. Per the germline V gene, CDR1 is MNHEY and CDR2 is SMNVEV (reference sequence). The CDR3 totals 15 residues. V was cut by 2 bases and J by 2 bases, with 13 bases left in between. CDR3 loop: CASSLEAGTPYEQYF. For the CDR3, the DNA is TGTGCCAGCAGTTTAGAGGCAGGAACCCCCTACGAGCAGTACTTC.

The rearrangement links TRBV5-1 to TRBJ2-1, with a possible D match to TRBD1 (5 bases). Trimming took off 0 bases at V and 7 bases at J, with 17 bases between the two ends. CDR3 length: 16 residues. Per germline, CDR1 SGHRS and CDR2 YFSETQ. DNA for the CDR3: TGCGCCAGCAGCTTGGGTCAGGCCCAGGGCGCTAATGAGCAGTTCTTC. Its translation is CASSLGQAQGANEQFF.

V is TRBV6-5 and J is TRBJ2-1, with unresolved D. V lost 2 bases, J lost 8 bases, and 4 bases lay in between. Germline V gene lookup returns CDR1 MNHEY and CDR2 SVGAGI. This CDR3 has 11 residues. The CDR3 DNA follows: TGTGCCAGCAGTTACCGCCATGAGCAGTTCTTC. Translated: CASSYRHEQFF.

The J gene is TRBJ1-1, the V gene TRBV5-5; D call uncertain. Germline lookup yields CDR1 SGHKS and CDR2 YYEKEE (reference sequence). The ends were cut back, 2 bases at V and 8 bases at J, with 7 bases in the middle. CDR3 length equals 11 residues. The DNA for the CDR3 is TGTGCCAGCAGCTTATTCGCGGAAGCTTTCTTT. It specifies CASSLFAEAFF.

On this clone: Additional DNA sequences in this sample encode the identical CDR3. The chain links TRBV4-1 to TRBJ2-7; no firm D call. From germline, CDR1 is MGHRA and CDR2 YSYEKL. V lost 1 base and J 0 bases, leaving 10 bases between the germline ends. The CDR3 spans 15 residues. Here the CDR3 reads CASSQGTGSSYEQYF. The CDR3 DNA is TGCGCCAGCAGCCAAGGCACCGGGTCCTCCTACGAGCAGTACTTC.

Here the CDR3 reads CATGGAGEKLFF. CDR3 DNA: TGTGCGACGGGGGGGGCCGGTGAAAAACTGTTTTTT. The rearrangement uses TRBV28 and TRBJ1-4; possibly TRBD1 for D (6 bases). CDR1 and CDR2 from the germline V gene are MDHEN and SYDVKM. The CDR3 sequence is 12 residues long.

The rearrangement uses TRBV5-4 and TRBJ2-1, with D perhaps matching TRBD2 (6 bases). The germline V gene encodes CDR1 SGHNT and CDR2 YYREEE (reference sequence). The ends were cut back, 0 bases at V and 5 bases at J, with 9 bases in the middle. The CDR3 length is 14 residues. As DNA, the CDR3 is TGTGCCAGCAGCTTGGTAGGAGGGCACAATGAGCAGTTCTTC. It codes for CASSLVGGHNEQFF.

The count of this clone is one. This sequence joins TRBV5-1 and TRBJ2-5, with a weak D call TRBD2 (5 bases). Trimming left V 3 bases short and J 2 bases short, with 8 bases between. The CDR3 is 13 residues long. Germline V gives CDR1 SGHRS, CDR2 YFSETQ. CDR3: CASSSGEQETQYF. CDR3 DNA: TGCGCCAGCAGCTCCGGGGAACAAGAGACCCAGTACTTC.

The rearrangement uses TRBV5-1 and TRBJ2-3; 9 bases fit TRBD1. The CDR3 loop spans 14 amino acids. Trimming at V came to 5 bases and at J to 4 bases, leaving 5 bases not matched to a gene. Germline assignment: CDR1 SGHRS and CDR2 YFSETQ. CDR3 region: CASRTGGAPDTQYF. The CDR3 DNA reads TGCGCCAGCAGGACAGGGGGAGCTCCAGATACGCAGTATTTT.

This clone was counted once. The V call is TRBV18, the J call TRBJ2-1; D is possibly TRBD1 (6 bases). Germline lookup yields CDR1 KGHSH and CDR2 LQKENI. V lost 4 bases to trimming and J lost 9 bases, with 19 bases between them. The CDR3 covers 15 residues. The CDR3 reads CASSLQEERGSEQFF. The CDR3 nucleotides read TGTGCCAGCTCACTCCAGGAAGAGAGGGGGAGTGAGCAGTTCTTC. The complete variable domain, with remaining parts taken from reference TRBV18 and TRBJ2-1, reads NAGVMQNPRHLVRRRGQEARLRCSPMKGHSHVYWYRQLPEEGLKFMVYLQKENIIDESGMPKERFSAEFPKEGPSILRIQQVVRGDSAAYFCASSLQEERGSEQFFGPGTRLTVL.

V gene TRBV11-2 combines with J gene TRBJ2-2, with 15 bases aligning to TRBD2. The CDR3 loop spans 20 amino acids. Unmatched junction bases numbered 14, after V lost 0 bases and J lost 9 bases. Germline V CDR1 and CDR2: SGHAT, FQNNGV. The CDR3 region has the DNA TGTGCCAGCAGCTTAGAGAAGGTGTTTGGGACTAGCGGGAGGTTCTGGGAGCTGTTTTTT. This sequence encodes CASSLEKVFGTSGRFWELFF. The whole variable domain, filled in from reference TRBV11-2 and TRBJ2-2, reads EAGVAQSPRYKIIEKRQSVAFWCNPISGHATLYWYQQILGQGPKLLIQFQNNGVVDDSQLPKDRFSAERLKGVDSTLKIQPAKLEDSAVYLCASSLEKVFGTSGRFWELFFGEGSRLTVL.

The CDR3 sequence is CASSRSGSVTDTQYF. For the CDR3, the DNA is TGTGCCAGCAGTCGAAGCGGGAGTGTCACAGATACGCAGTATTTT. The chain has TRBV25-1 and TRBJ2-3; 8 nucleotides line up with TRBD2. Germline V gene data show CDR1 as MGHDK and CDR2 as SYGVNS. V was clipped by 5 bases and J by 2 bases; unmatched bases: 6. The CDR3 totals 15 residues. Complete variable domain (other parts from reference TRBV25-1 and TRBJ2-3): EADIYQTPRYLVIGTGKKITLECSQTMGHDKMYWYQQDPGMELHLIHYSYGVNSTEKGDLSSESTVSRIRTEHFPLTLESARPSHTSQYLCASSRSGSVTDTQYFGPGTRLTVL.

J is TRBJ2-3 and V is TRBV28; D is undetermined. The CDR3 is made up of 11 amino acids. The germline CDR1 and CDR2 sequences are MDHEN and SYDVKM. V was pared by 3 bases and J by 9 bases, with 7 bases between. The CDR3 DNA follows: TGTGCCAGCAGTTTCTTTAGCACGCAGTATTTT. Amino acids: CASSFFSTQYF.

This chain connects TRBV10-1 to TRBJ2-1, with 10 bases fitting TRBD1. This CDR3 region has 15 residues. CDR1 WNHNN and CDR2 SYGVQD come from the germline V gene (reference sequence). J was trimmed by 3 bases and V by 6 bases; bases with no gene match: 5. CDR3 loop: CASSPGTGDYNEQFF. The CDR3 bases are TGCGCCAGCAGCCCCGGGACAGGGGACTACAATGAGCAGTTCTTC.

This chain links TRBV11-2 with TRBJ2-5; unclear D gene. The V gene's germline CDR1 is SGHAT and CDR2 FQNNGV. V shed 0 bases and J shed 5 bases, with 7 bases lying between them. There are 13 residues in the CDR3. DNA for the CDR3: TGTGCCAGCAGCTTAGATCTGGGGGAGACCCAGTACTTC. It is translated as CASSLDLGETQYF.

This rearrangement joins TRBV5-8 to TRBJ2-1; 9 bases match TRBD2. This CDR3 is 15 amino acids long. Germline values: CDR1 SGHTS, CDR2 YDEGEE. V shed 2 bases and J 10 bases; nucleotides not matched to a gene: 10. The DNA for the CDR3 is TGTGCCAGCAGCTTTGGGGGACTAGCATATTGGGAGCAGTTCTTC. Translated: CASSFGGLAYWEQFF.

This clone occurred a few times. J is TRBJ1-2 and V is TRBV6-6; TRBD1 agrees at 7 bases. CDR3 length equals 15 residues. Germline V gives CDR1 MNHNY, CDR2 SVGAGI (reference sequence). Germline trimming cut 0 bases from V and 5 bases from J; bases unmatched to any gene: 6. This CDR3 is CASSYSKGQVYGYTF. The DNA for the CDR3 is TGTGCCAGCAGTTACTCAAAAGGACAGGTATATGGCTACACCTTC.

There are a few counts of this clone. CDR3: CASSIIRQSGYTF. The CDR3 DNA follows: TGTGCCAGTAGTATTATACGACAGTCTGGCTACACCTTC. V usage is TRBV19 and J usage is TRBJ1-2; D may be TRBD1 (5 bases). This CDR3 has 13 residues. V was cut by 3 bases and J by 7 bases, with 12 bases left in between. Germline V gene lookup returns CDR1 LNHDA and CDR2 SQIVND (reference sequence). Supplemented by reference TRBV19 and TRBJ1-2, the full variable domain reads DGGITQSPKYLFRKEGQNVTLSCEQNLNHDAMYWYRQDPGQGLRLIYYSQIVNDFQKGDIAEGYSVSREKKESFPLTVTSAQKNPTAFYLCASSIIRQSGYTFGSGTRLTVV.

This chain links TRBV6-1 with TRBJ2-7; 10 nucleotides align to TRBD1. The CDR3 length is 14 residues. CDR1 and CDR2 (germline): MNHNS, SASEGT. The V and J ends lost 6 bases and 3 bases, in that order; junction bases with no gene match: 5. DNA for the CDR3: TGTGCCAGCAGGGGACAGGGGATTCGCTACGAGCAGTACTTC. It yields the protein CASRGQGIRYEQYF.

The chain uses TRBV15 and TRBJ1-2; no reliable D call. There are 13 residues in the CDR3. The V end was cut by 8 bases, the J end by 3 bases, with 13 bases between. CDR1 is LNHNV, CDR2 YYDKDF, per germline (reference sequence). CDR3 region: CATQREADYGYTF. The CDR3 DNA sequence: TGTGCCACCCAGCGTGAGGCGGACTATGGCTACACCTTC.